Listed below are T cell receptor beta chains from one sample, sequenced in a study of shared clonotypes between healthy human individuals. Using immunoSEQ multiplex PCR, the repertoire was profiled, and TCRdb retains in-frame clones only, with some absent. The sample includes around 1.1 million clones, around 78% of them seen just once. Sequenced: memory CD4+ T cells from PBMCs. These receptors all come from a man between 18 and 29 years old in good health. Some clones in this sample may be carry-over from other donors' samples. Each CDR3 is given with its conserved first and last residue. The D gene is left open where the match is weak. The listing skips clone size in some rows; elsewhere it reads once, few, many or a size class.

TRBV29-1,NA,TRBJ2-7,NA,CSVEMIGASYEQYF,TGCAGCGTTGAGATGATCGGGGCCTCCTACGAGCAGTACTTC
TRBV18,NA,TRBJ2-7,NA,CASSSREGSYEQYF,TGTGCCAGCTCTTCACGTGAAGGCTCCTACGAGCAGTACTTC
TRBV19,NA,TRBJ2-1,NA,CASSIPYRDNEQFF,TGTGCCAGTAGTATTCCTTACCGGGACAATGAGCAGTTCTTC
TRBV28,NA,TRBJ1-2,NA,CASSLNRRGYTF,TGTGCCAGCAGTTTAAACAGGCGGGGCTACACCTTC
TRBV11-2,once,TRBJ2-3,TRBD1,CASSFRTGRTDTQYF,TGTGCCAGCAGCTTTCGGACAGGGCGCACAGATACGCAGTATTTT
TRBV27,NA,TRBJ2-2,TRBD1,CASTGQGAGELFF,TGTGCCAGCACCGGACAGGGTGCCGGGGAGCTGTTTTTT
TRBV7-9,NA,TRBJ1-3,TRBD1,CASSRPSGTGAGNTIYF,TGTGCCAGCAGCCGGCCTTCCGGGACAGGGGCTGGAAACACCATATATTTT
TRBV2,NA,TRBJ2-1,NA,CASRTGASRSRYNEQFF,TGTGCCAGCAGAACCGGGGCCTCCCGATCCCGCTACAATGAGCAGTTCTTC
TRBV9,once,TRBJ1-1,NA,CASSAETAGTEAFF,TGTGCCAGCAGCGCCGAAACCGCCGGCACTGAAGCTTTCTTT
TRBV6-1,NA,TRBJ1-2,TRBD1,CASSEGTGYGTDGYTF,TGTGCCAGCAGTGAGGGGACAGGGTATGGGACCGATGGCTACACCTTC
TRBV29-1,NA,TRBJ2-3,NA,CSVEGGAGVTDTQYF,TGCAGCGTTGAAGGGGGGGCGGGAGTCACAGATACGCAGTATTTT
TRBV5-4,NA,TRBJ2-1,NA,CASTAHPGNEQFF,TGTGCCAGCACCGCACACCCGGGCAATGAGCAGTTCTTC
TRBV4-2,NA,TRBJ1-2,NA,CASSQDLRRPNYGYTF,TGTGCCAGCAGCCAAGATTTGAGGCGGCCTAACTATGGCTACACCTTC
TRBV28,NA,TRBJ1-5,NA,CASVRGAGQPQHF,TGTGCCAGCGTACGGGGGGCAGGTCAGCCCCAGCATTTT
TRBV7-9,NA,TRBJ2-1,NA,CASSSALGTGSYNEQFF,TGTGCCAGCAGCTCCGCCCTAGGAACGGGGAGTTACAATGAGCAGTTCTTC
TRBV5-1,NA,TRBJ2-1,NA,CASSLAAAGWHEQFF,TGCGCCAGCAGCTTGGCAGCGGCCGGGTGGCATGAGCAGTTCTTC